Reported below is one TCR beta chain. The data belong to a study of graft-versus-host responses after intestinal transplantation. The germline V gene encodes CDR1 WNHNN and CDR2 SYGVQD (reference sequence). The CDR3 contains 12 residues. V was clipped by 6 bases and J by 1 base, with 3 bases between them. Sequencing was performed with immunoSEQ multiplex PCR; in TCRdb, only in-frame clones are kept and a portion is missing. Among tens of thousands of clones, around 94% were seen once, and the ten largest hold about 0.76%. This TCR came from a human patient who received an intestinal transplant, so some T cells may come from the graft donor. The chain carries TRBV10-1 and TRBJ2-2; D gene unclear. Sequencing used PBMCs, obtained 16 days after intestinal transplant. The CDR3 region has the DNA TGCGCCAGCAGAGGGAACACCGGGGAGCTGTTTTTT. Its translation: CASRGNTGELFF.